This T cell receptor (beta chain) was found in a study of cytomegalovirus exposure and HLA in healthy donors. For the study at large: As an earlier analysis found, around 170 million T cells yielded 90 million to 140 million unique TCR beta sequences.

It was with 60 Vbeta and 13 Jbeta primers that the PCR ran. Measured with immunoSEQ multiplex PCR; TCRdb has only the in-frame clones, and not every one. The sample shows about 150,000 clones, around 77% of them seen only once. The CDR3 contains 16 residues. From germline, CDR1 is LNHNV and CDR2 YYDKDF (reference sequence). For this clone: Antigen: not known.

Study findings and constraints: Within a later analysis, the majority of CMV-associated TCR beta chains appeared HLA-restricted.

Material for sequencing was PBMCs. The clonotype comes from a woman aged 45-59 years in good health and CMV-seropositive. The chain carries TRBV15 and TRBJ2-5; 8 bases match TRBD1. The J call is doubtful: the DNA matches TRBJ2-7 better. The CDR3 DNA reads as TGTGCCACCAGCAGAGGGGTGGTACAGGGGGTTTACGAGCAGTACTTC. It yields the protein CATSRGVVQGVYEQYF.